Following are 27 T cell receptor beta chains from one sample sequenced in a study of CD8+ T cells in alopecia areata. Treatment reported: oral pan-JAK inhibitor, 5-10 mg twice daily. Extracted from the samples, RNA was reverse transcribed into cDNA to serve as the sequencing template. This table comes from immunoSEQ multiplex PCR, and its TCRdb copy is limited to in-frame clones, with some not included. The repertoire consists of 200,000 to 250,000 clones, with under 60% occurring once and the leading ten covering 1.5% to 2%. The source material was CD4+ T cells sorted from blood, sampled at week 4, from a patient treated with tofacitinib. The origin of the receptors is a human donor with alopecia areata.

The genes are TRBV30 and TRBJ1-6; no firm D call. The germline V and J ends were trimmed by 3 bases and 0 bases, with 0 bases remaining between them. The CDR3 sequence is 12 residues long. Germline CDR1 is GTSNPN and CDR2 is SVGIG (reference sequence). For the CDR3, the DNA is TGTGCCTGGAGCTCCTATAATTCACCCCTCCACTTT. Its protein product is CAWSSYNSPLHF.

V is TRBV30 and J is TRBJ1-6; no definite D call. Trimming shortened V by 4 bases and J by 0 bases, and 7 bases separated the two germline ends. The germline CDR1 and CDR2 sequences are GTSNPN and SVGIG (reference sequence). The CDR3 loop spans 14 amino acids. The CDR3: CAWNALSYNSPLHF. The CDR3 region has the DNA TGTGCCTGGAACGCACTCTCCTATAATTCACCCCTCCACTTT.

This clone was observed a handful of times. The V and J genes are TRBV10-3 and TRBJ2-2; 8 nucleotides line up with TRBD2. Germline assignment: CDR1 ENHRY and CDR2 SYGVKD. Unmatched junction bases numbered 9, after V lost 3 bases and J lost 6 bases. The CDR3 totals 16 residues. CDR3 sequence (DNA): TGTGCCATCAGTGACCAGGGACTAGTCGATCCCGGGGAGCTGTTTTTT. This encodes CAISDQGLVDPGELFF.

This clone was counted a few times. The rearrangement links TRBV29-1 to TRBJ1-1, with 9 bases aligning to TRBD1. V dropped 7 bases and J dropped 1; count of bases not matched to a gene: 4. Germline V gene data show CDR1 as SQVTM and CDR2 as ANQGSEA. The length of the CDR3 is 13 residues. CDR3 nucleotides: TGCAGCGCTTTACAGGGGGCGAACACTGAAGCTTTCTTT. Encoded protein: CSALQGANTEAFF. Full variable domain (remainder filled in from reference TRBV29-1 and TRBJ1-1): SAVISQKPSRDICQRGTSLTIQCQVDSQVTMMFWYRQQPGQSLTLIATANQGSEATYESGFVIDKFPISRPNLTFSTLTVSNMSPEDSSIYLCSALQGANTEAFFGQGTRLTVV.

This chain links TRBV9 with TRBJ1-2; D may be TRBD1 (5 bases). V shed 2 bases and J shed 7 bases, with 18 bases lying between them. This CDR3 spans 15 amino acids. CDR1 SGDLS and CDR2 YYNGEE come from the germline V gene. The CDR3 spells CASSVRPQVPGGYTF. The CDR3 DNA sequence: TGTGCCAGCAGCGTTCGCCCACAGGTGCCGGGTGGCTACACCTTC. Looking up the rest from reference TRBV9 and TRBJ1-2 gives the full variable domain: DSGVTQTPKHLITATGQRVTLRCSPRSGDLSVYWYQQSLDQGLQFLIQYYNGEERAKGNILERFSAQQFPDLHSELNLSSLELGDSALYFCASSVRPQVPGGYTFGSGTRLTVV.

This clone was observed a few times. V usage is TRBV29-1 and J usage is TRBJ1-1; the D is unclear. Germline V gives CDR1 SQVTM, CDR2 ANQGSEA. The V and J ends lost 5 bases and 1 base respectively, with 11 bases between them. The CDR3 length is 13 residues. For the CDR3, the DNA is TGCAGCGTTTTTAGCAGGAGGAACACTGAAGCTTTCTTT. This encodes CSVFSRRNTEAFF. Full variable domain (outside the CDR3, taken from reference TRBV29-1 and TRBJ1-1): SAVISQKPSRDICQRGTSLTIQCQVDSQVTMMFWYRQQPGQSLTLIATANQGSEATYESGFVIDKFPISRPNLTFSTLTVSNMSPEDSSIYLCSVFSRRNTEAFFGQGTRLTVV.

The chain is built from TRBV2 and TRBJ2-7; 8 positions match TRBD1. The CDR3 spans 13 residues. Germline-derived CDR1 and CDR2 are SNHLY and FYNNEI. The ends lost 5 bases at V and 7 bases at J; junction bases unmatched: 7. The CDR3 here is CASSRGQGEEQYF. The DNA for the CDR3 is TGTGCCAGCAGTCGCGGACAGGGCGAAGAGCAGTACTTC.

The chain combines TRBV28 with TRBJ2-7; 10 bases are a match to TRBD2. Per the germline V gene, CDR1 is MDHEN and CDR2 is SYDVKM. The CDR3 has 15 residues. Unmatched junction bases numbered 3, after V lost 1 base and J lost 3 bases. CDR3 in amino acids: CASSLSSGGDYEQYF. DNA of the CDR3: TGTGCCAGCAGTTTATCCAGCGGGGGGGACTACGAGCAGTACTTC.

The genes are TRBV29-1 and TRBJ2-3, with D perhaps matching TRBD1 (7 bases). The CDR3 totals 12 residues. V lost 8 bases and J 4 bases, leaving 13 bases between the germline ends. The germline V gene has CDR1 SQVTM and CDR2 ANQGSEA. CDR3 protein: CSISGGSDTQYF. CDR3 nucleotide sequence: TGCAGCATCTCAGGGGGGTCAGATACGCAGTATTTT.

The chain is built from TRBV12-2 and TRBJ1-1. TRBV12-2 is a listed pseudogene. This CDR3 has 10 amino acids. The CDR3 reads CASMFAEAFF. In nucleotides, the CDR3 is TGTGCAAGTATGTTTGCTGAAGCTTTCTTT.

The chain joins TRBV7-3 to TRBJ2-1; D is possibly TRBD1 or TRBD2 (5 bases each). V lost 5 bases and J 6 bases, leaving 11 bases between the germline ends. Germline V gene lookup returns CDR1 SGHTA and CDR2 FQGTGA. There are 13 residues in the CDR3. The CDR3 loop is CASSEGLVNEQFF. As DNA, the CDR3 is TGTGCCAGCAGCGAGGGGCTAGTCAATGAGCAGTTCTTC.

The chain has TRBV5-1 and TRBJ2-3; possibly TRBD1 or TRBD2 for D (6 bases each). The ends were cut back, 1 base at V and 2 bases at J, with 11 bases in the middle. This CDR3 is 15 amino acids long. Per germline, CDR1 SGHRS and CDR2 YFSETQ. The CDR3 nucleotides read TGCGCCAGCAGCTTGAGGGGGACTTTCACAGATACGCAGTATTTT. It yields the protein CASSLRGTFTDTQYF.

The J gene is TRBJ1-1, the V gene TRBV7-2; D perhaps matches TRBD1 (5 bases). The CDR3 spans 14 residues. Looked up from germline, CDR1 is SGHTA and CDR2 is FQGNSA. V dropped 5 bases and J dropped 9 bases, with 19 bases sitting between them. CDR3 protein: CASSPLQTGTKAFF. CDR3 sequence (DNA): TGTGCCAGCAGCCCCCTACAGACCGGGACGAAAGCTTTCTTT.

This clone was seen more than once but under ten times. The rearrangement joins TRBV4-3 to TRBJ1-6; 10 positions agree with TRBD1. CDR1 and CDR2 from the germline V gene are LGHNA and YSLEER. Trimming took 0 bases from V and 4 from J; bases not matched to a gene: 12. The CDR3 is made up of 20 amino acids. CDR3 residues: CASSQDVPGQGTGYNSPLHF. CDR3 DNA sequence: TGCGCCAGCAGCCAAGATGTCCCGGGACAGGGGACGGGATATAATTCACCCCTCCACTTT.

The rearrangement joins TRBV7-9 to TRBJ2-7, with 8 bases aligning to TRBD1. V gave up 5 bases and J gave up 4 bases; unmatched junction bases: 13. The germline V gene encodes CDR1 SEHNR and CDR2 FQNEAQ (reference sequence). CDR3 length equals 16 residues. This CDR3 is CASSRDAGGLSYEQYF. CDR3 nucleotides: TGTGCCAGCAGCCGGGATGCAGGGGGCCTTTCGTACGAGCAGTACTTC.

CDR3 sequence reads: CASSLIQETQYF. Here the CDR3 DNA reads TGCGCCAGCAGTCTGATACAAGAGACCCAGTACTTC. The chain uses TRBV23-1 and TRBJ2-5; D gene uncertain. TRBV23-1 counts as an open reading frame of uncertain function. Trimming left V 4 bases short and J 2 bases short, with 5 bases between. The CDR3 has 12 residues.

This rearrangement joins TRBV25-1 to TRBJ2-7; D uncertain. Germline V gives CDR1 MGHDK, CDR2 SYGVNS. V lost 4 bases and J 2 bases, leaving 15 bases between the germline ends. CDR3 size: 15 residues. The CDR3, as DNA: TGTGCCAGCAGTGCAGCTGGGGAACCTCCCTACGAGCAGTACTTC. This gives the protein CASSAAGEPPYEQYF.

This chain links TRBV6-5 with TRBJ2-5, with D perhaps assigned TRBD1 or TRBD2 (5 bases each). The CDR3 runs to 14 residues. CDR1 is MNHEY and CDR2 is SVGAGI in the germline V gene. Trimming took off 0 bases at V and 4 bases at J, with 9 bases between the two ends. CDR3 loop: CASSYSGVGETQYF. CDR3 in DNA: TGTGCCAGCAGTTACTCGGGGGTCGGAGAGACCCAGTACTTC.

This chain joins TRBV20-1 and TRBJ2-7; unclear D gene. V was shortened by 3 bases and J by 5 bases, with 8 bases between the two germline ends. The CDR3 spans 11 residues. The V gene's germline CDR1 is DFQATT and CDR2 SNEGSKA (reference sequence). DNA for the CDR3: TGCAGTGCTAGGGTCATCGACGAGCAGTACTTC. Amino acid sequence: CSARVIDEQYF.

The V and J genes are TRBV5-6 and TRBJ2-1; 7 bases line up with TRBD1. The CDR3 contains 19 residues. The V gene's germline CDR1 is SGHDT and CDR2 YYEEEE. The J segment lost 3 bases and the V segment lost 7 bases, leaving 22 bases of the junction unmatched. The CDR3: CASDWLRRPGQRIYNEQFF. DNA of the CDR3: TGTGCCAGCGATTGGTTGCGGCGACCGGGACAGAGGATCTACAATGAGCAGTTCTTC.

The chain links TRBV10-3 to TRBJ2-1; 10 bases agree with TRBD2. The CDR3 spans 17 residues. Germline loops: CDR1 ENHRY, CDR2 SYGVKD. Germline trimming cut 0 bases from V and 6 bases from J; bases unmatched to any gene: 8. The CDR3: CAISESMAAGGSNEQFF. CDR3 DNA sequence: TGTGCCATCAGTGAGTCCATGGCAGCGGGGGGGTCCAATGAGCAGTTCTTC.

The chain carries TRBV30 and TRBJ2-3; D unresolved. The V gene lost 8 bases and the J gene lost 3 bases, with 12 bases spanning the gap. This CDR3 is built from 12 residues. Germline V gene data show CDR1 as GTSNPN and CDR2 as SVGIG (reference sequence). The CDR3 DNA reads TGTGCCCGAGGACCGCGGACAGATACGCAGTATTTT. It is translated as CARGPRTDTQYF.

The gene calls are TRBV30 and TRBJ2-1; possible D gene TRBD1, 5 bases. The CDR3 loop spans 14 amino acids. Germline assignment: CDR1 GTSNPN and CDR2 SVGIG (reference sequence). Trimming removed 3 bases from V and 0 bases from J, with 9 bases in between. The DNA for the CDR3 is TGTGCCTGGAGCCCAGGGCCCTCCTACAATGAGCAGTTCTTC. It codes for CAWSPGPSYNEQFF.

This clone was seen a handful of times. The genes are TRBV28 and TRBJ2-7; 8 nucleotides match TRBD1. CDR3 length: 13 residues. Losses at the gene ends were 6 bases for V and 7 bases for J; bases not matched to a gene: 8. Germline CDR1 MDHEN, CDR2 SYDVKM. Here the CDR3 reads CASRSGQGGEQYF. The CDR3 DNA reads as TGTGCCAGCAGATCTGGACAGGGAGGAGAGCAGTACTTC.

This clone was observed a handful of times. As DNA, the CDR3 is TGTGCCAGCAGCTGGGGGGCACAGAACACCGGGGAGCTGTTTTTT. Protein: CASSWGAQNTGELFF. V and J are TRBV11-3 and TRBJ2-2; D assignment may be TRBD1 or TRBD2 (6 bases each). V was clipped by 4 bases and J by 1 base, with 10 bases between them. From germline, CDR1 is SGHNT and CDR2 YENEEA. The CDR3 totals 15 residues.

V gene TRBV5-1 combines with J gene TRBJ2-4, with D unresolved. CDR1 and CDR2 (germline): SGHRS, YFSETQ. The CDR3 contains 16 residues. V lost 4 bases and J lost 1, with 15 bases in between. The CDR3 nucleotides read TGCGCCAGCAGCGTGACGGCTGCCTCGGCCAAAAACATTCAGTACTTC. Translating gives CASSVTAASAKNIQYF.

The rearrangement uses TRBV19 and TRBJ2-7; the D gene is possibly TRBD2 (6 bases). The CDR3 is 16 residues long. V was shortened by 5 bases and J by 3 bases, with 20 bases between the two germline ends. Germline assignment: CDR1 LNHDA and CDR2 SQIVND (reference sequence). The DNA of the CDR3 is TGTGCCAGTAGTCCCATTGGGGGGAAAGGGGACTACGAGCAGTACTTC. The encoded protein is CASSPIGGKGDYEQYF. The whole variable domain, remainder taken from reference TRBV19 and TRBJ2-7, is DGGITQSPKYLFRKEGQNVTLSCEQNLNHDAMYWYRQDPGQGLRLIYYSQIVNDFQKGDIAEGYSVSREKKESFPLTVTSAQKNPTAFYLCASSPIGGKGDYEQYFGPGTRLTVT.